This paragraph covers one T cell receptor beta chain sequence. Per the original methods: Reference gene primer amplification yielded estimated nucleated cell counts. TCRdb keeps only in-frame clones here, not all; method: immunoSEQ multiplex PCR. V, J and clone size are those of that table, while D and trimming were read from the DNA. The table shows roughly 180,000 clones, with 86% occurring only once. The entry originates in a study of blood T cell repertoires in COVID-19. Across the study: COVID-19 samples from acute and convalescent phases originated in the United States, Italy and Spain. T cells, B-cell-depleted T cells, or PBMCs provided the cDNA or gDNA that served as material.

The CDR3 is 19 amino acids. The sequence was collected from a man younger than 35 with acute or convalescent COVID-19. J is TRBJ1-1 and V is TRBV21-1; the table names TRBD1, a call not compared with the DNA. TRBV21-1 is recorded as a pseudogene. The sample taken for sequencing was peripheral blood. The CDR3 sequence: CASSKWVVRAGQTNTEAFF. CDR3 coding DNA: TGTGCCAGCAGCAAATGGGTAGTTCGGGCAGGGCAAACGAACACTGAAGCTTTCTTT.